Sequencing of this TCR beta chain was carried out in a study of blood T cell repertoires in COVID-19. Study overall: T cells, B-cell-depleted T cells, or PBMCs provided the cDNA or gDNA that served as material.

Trimming took 9 bases from V and 5 from J, leaving 17 bases between them. CDR1 is MNHEY and CDR2 is SVGAGI in the germline V gene. The CDR3 totals 14 residues. Per the authors' pipeline: For nucleated cells, counts were estimated from reference gene primer amplification. TCRdb's table, derived via immunoSEQ multiplex PCR, lists solely in-frame clones and lacks some. That table is the source of V, J and clone size, and D and trimming were worked out from the DNA. The table includes about 250,000 clones, just over 85% detected once. The specimen was peripheral blood. The clonotype was recovered from an elderly man with acute or convalescent COVID-19. The chain carries TRBV6-5 and TRBJ1-5; D gene ambiguous. CDR3 bases: TGTGCCAGTTCTATTCAGAGGAACTATCAGCCCCAGCATTTT. The encoded protein is CASSIQRNYQPQHF.